Below, 20 T cell receptor beta chains from the same sample are listed, as sequenced in a study of T-cell reconstitution after alpha-beta-depleted transplantation in children. Molecular barcoding with unique molecular identifiers was used for the TCRbeta library. TCRdb analysed the PCR reads with MiXCR anew, one entry per CDR3 protein. Of 450,000 to 550,000 distinct CDR3 sequences in the sample, over 9.5% are singletons; the top ten hold 12% to 15%. The material was PBMCs, mostly from graft donor cells, obtained 180 days after TCRalphabeta/CD19-depleted stem cell transplant. The receptors come from a female patient under 10 years old who had a stem cell transplant for aplastic anemia, so the T cells may come from the graft donor.

This clonotype was picked up many times. The rearrangement links TRBV29-1 to TRBJ2-2; 8 nucleotides line up with TRBD1. V dropped 0 bases and J dropped 1; count of bases not matched to a gene: 4. Germline CDR1 and CDR2: SQVTM and ANQGSEA. This CDR3 has 16 amino acids. The CDR3 region has the DNA TGCAGCGTTGAAGATCTTGGGACAGGGAACACCGGGGAGCTGTTTTTT. Translation gives CSVEDLGTGNTGELFF.

This clonotype was recorded many times. The chain links TRBV25-1 to TRBJ2-5; D remains unclear. This CDR3 spans 13 amino acids. V dropped 3 bases and J dropped 3 bases, with 8 bases sitting between them. CDR1 MGHDK and CDR2 SYGVNS come from the germline V gene. The CDR3 DNA sequence: TGTGCCAGCAGTGAGTTAGGCGAAGAGACCCAGTACTTC. This codes for CASSELGEETQYF.

This clonotype was seen at least ten times. This chain links TRBV20-1 with TRBJ2-3, with 8 bases lining up with TRBD2. The V gene's germline CDR1 is DFQATT and CDR2 SNEGSKA (reference sequence). CDR3 length: 15 residues. Trimming took 3 bases from V and 1 from J; bases not matched to a gene: 6. CDR3 amino acids: CSASLLAGRTDTQYF. CDR3 nucleotides: TGCAGTGCTAGTCTCCTAGCGGGTCGCACAGATACGCAGTATTTT.

The V call is TRBV15, the J call TRBJ2-1; tentative D call: TRBD1 (6 bases). The CDR3 is 18 amino acids. Trimming pared 3 bases from V and 2 bases from J, leaving 20 bases between. CDR1 is LNHNV and CDR2 is YYDKDF in the germline V gene (reference sequence). CDR3 sequence reads: CATSSPGRFRDTYNEQFF. In DNA, the CDR3 is TGTGCCACCAGCAGTCCCGGCCGGTTCCGGGACACCTACAATGAGCAGTTCTTC.

This clonotype showed up many times. V gene TRBV7-9 combines with J gene TRBJ2-5; D remains unclear. V was trimmed by 6 bases and J by 5 bases, leaving 16 bases between them. Germline V lookup: CDR1 SEHNR, CDR2 FQNEAQ (reference sequence). The CDR3 covers 14 residues. As DNA, the CDR3 is TGTGCCAGCAGGTCCTTCGAGCCCGGGGAGACCCAGTACTTC. This encodes CASRSFEPGETQYF.

This rearrangement joins TRBV12-3 or TRBV12-4 to TRBJ2-1; 7 bases agree with TRBD2. CDR3 length: 17 amino acids. With V trimmed by 6 bases and J by 0 bases, 11 bases remained unmatched. The CDR3 protein is CASSRGTTTNSYNEQFF. Written as DNA, the CDR3 is TGTGCCAGCAGCCGAGGGACTACCACGAACTCCTACAATGAGCAGTTCTTC.

This clonotype has more than one count but fewer than ten. V is TRBV20-1 and J is TRBJ2-1, with 9 bases aligning to TRBD2. V gave up 4 bases and J gave up 7 bases; unmatched junction bases: 14. The CDR3 covers 16 residues. Per the germline V gene, CDR1 is DFQATT and CDR2 is SNEGSKA (reference sequence). This chain's CDR3 is CSATTSGSGARNEQFF. CDR3 DNA sequence: TGCAGTGCTACTACTAGCGGGTCGGGCGCTCGGAATGAGCAGTTCTTC.

The V and J genes are TRBV11-2 and TRBJ2-4; weak D call: TRBD1 (6 bases). Germline CDR1 is SGHAT and CDR2 is FQNNGV. V was pared by 2 bases and J by 0 bases, with 14 bases between. The CDR3 extends over 17 amino acids. CDR3 nucleotides: TGTGCCAGCAGCTTAAGGACAGCCCTACTAGCCAAAAACATTCAGTACTTC. Translating gives CASSLRTALLAKNIQYF.

The gene calls are TRBV11-2 and TRBJ2-1; 8 nucleotides agree with TRBD1. V was clipped by 5 bases and J by 1 base; unmatched bases: 16. The CDR3 is made up of 19 amino acids. Germline CDR1 SGHAT, CDR2 FQNNGV. DNA for the CDR3: TGTGCCAGCAGCCTCCGACAGGGGTCCCCCTCCGGTTCCTACAATGAGCAGTTCTTC. Protein sequence: CASSLRQGSPSGSYNEQFF.

This clonotype was picked up a small number of times. The V call is TRBV7-2, the J call TRBJ2-6, with 7 bases fitting TRBD1. Per germline, CDR1 SGHTA and CDR2 FQGNSA. Trimming removed 6 bases from V and 2 bases from J; junction bases left unmatched: 7. The CDR3 extends over 16 amino acids. This CDR3 is CASSLLGGAGANVLTF. CDR3 DNA sequence: TGTGCCAGCAGTTTGCTAGGGGGCGCTGGGGCCAACGTCCTGACTTTC.

This clonotype turned up a few times. V and J are TRBV7-6 and TRBJ1-5; D not certain. V was clipped by 5 bases and J by 7 bases, with 15 bases between them. The germline gives CDR1 SGHVS, CDR2 FNYEAQ. This CDR3 comprises 14 residues. The CDR3 loop is CASSPWMGGQPQHF. The CDR3 DNA reads as TGTGCCAGCAGCCCCTGGATGGGCGGGCAGCCCCAGCATTTT.

The rearrangement joins TRBV18 to TRBJ1-5; 8 bases line up with TRBD1. V was pared by 6 bases and J by 7 bases, with 11 bases of the junction left unmatched. The germline V gene has CDR1 KGHSH and CDR2 LQKENI. This CDR3 is built from 15 residues. In DNA form, the CDR3 reads TGTGCCAGCTCCCCGCACAGGGGGAATGGCCAGCCCCAGCATTTT. Its translation: CASSPHRGNGQPQHF.

This clonotype appeared a few times. The chain combines TRBV5-1 with TRBJ1-1; no reliable D call. This CDR3 is 14 amino acids long. The germline gives CDR1 SGHRS, CDR2 YFSETQ. Between the trimmed V and J ends, which lost 0 bases and 8 bases, there was a span of 14 bases. CDR3 amino acids: CASSLAGLGQEAFF. DNA for the CDR3: TGCGCCAGCAGCTTGGCAGGACTCGGGCAGGAAGCTTTCTTT.

This clonotype was observed many times. The chain has TRBV28 and TRBJ2-7; 10 bases match TRBD1. CDR1 is MDHEN, CDR2 SYDVKM, per germline. With 5 bases clipped from V and 0 bases from J, the junction kept 4 bases outside the gene matches. The CDR3 extends over 15 amino acids. The CDR3 DNA sequence: TGTGCCAGCAGTCCTGGGACAGGGGCCTCCTACGAGCAGTACTTC. It translates to CASSPGTGASYEQYF.

The sample holds many counts of this clonotype. CDR3 DNA sequence: TGTGCCACCAGTGGTTCGGTCGGGGCCACCGGGGAGCTGTTTTTT. Its translation: CATSGSVGATGELFF. V usage is TRBV24-1 and J usage is TRBJ2-2; either TRBD1 or TRBD2 may fit D (5 bases each). Germline V gene sequence: CDR1 KGHDR, CDR2 SFDVKD. This CDR3 has 15 residues. The V end lost 5 bases, the J end lost 4 bases, and 13 bases lay between the germline ends.

This clonotype has a count of ten or more. This chain uses TRBV6-5 with TRBJ2-7, with D uncertain. There are 16 residues in the CDR3. CDR1 and CDR2 from the germline V gene are MNHEY and SVGAGI. Trimming cost V 0 bases and J 5 bases, with 17 bases left between them. CDR3 amino acids: CASSYSGLTGVHEQYF. CDR3 nucleotide sequence: TGTGCCAGCAGTTACTCAGGGTTAACTGGCGTCCACGAGCAGTACTTC.

In its sample, this clonotype was seen once. No conserved phenylalanine or tryptophan is present at the end of the CDR3, so a read error is the likely explanation. The genes are TRBV6-2 or TRBV6-3 and TRBJ2-1; D unresolved. This CDR3 contains 12 residues. Per the germline V gene, CDR1 is MNHEY and CDR2 is SVGEGT. The V gene lost 4 bases and the J gene lost 7 bases, with 8 bases spanning the gap. CDR3 residues: CASSWRVNEQFL. The CDR3 coding sequence is TGTGCCAGCAGTTGGCGAGTAAATGAGCAGTTCTTG.

The rearrangement uses TRBV4-1 and TRBJ1-2; D gene uncertain. The germline V and J ends were trimmed by 0 bases and 8 bases, with 16 bases remaining between them. Germline V lookup: CDR1 MGHRA, CDR2 YSYEKL. The CDR3 runs to 15 residues. CDR3 residues: CASSQDGLSRTGYTF. In DNA, the CDR3 is TGCGCCAGCAGCCAAGACGGCCTCTCCCGTACCGGCTACACCTTC.

The table lists this clonotype with many counts. The J gene is TRBJ2-7, the V gene TRBV20-1; D might be TRBD2 (5 bases). The CDR3 is 13 residues long. Per germline, CDR1 DFQATT and CDR2 SNEGSKA (reference sequence). V lost 2 bases and J lost 4, with 12 bases in between. CDR3 in amino acids: CSARPPGGYEQYV. CDR3 coding DNA: TGCAGTGCTAGACCCCCGGGCGGGTACGAGCAGTACGTC.

V usage is TRBV27 and J usage is TRBJ1-2, with D possibly TRBD1 on 5 matching bases. Trimming pared 5 bases from V and 4 bases from J, leaving 17 bases between. This CDR3 has 15 residues. The germline V gene encodes CDR1 MNHEY and CDR2 SMNVEV (reference sequence). The CDR3 region is CASSIQDPGFYGYTF. The CDR3 DNA is TGTGCCAGCAGTATACAGGACCCAGGATTCTATGGCTACACCTTC.